A single T cell receptor beta chain is shown here with its context. CDR3 length: 15 residues. CDR1 is LNHDA and CDR2 is SQIVND in the germline V gene (reference sequence). Trimming took 4 bases from V and 6 from J, leaving 16 bases between them. This sample stems from a study of blood T cell repertoires in COVID-19. The data were produced by immunoSEQ multiplex PCR, yet TCRdb's version contains in-frame clones alone and is incomplete. The sample records 150,000 to 200,000 clones, approximately 95% being singletons. What was sequenced was peripheral blood. This TCR was recovered from a woman aged 50 to 60 with acute or convalescent COVID-19. This sequence joins TRBV19 and TRBJ1-5; D possibly corresponds to TRBD1 (5 bases). The CDR3 DNA sequence: TGTGCCAGTAGTAATGGGGGGGGTTACTCTCAGCCCCAGCATTTT. Its protein product is CASSNGGGYSQPQHF.